The present entry profiles one T cell receptor beta chain with its context. This sample was taken from a study of cytomegalovirus exposure and HLA in healthy donors. PCR used 60 Vbeta primers and 13 Jbeta primers. The repertoire was sequenced with immunoSEQ multiplex PCR; TCRdb's copy has only in-frame clones and lacks some. The sample lists 100,000 or so clones, 69% seen once, with 3% to 3.5% in the top ten. V lost 6 bases and J lost 4; bases outside the gene matches: 9. This CDR3 is 15 amino acids long. Germline V gene sequence: CDR1 MDHEN, CDR2 SYDVKM. The sequence derives from a man younger than 45 in good health and CMV-seronegative. V usage is TRBV28 and J usage is TRBJ1-5; 7 bases line up with TRBD1. Sequencing input: PBMCs. CDR3: CASRSPGQRNQPQHF. CDR3 DNA sequence: TGTGCCAGCAGGTCGCCGGGACAGCGGAATCAGCCCCAGCATTTT.